This T cell receptor beta chain was identified in a study of PD-1 blockade in classical Hodgkin lymphoma. Overall study: The patients were dosed with nivolumab 3 mg/kg, infused intravenously every 2 weeks. Study-level results: Nivolumab initiated under 1 year post-ASCT led to patient exclusion. Significant TCR diversity gains by C4D1 occurred in CD4+ but not CD8+ cells. As was reported, newly diagnosed patients showed lower baseline TCR diversity than healthy donors did.

Patients all relapsed after autologous stem cell transplantation, and there was variation in brentuximab vedotin exposure. The protocol was immunoSEQ multiplex PCR, while the TCRdb copy is restricted to in-frame clones and leaves out a portion. The sample has 150,000 or so clones; approximately 72% are singletons. Trimming stripped 3 bases from V and 1 base from J, with 15 bases between. CDR3 size: 16 residues. CDR1 and CDR2 (germline): SGHRS, YFSETQ. As for this clone: What it binds is not known.

V is TRBV5-1 and J is TRBJ2-3, with a weak D call TRBD1 (5 bases). This receptor was identified in a human donor with classical Hodgkin lymphoma. The starting material was peripheral blood mononuclear cells (PBMCs), obtained before the second cycle of nivolumab. This CDR3 reads CASSSSPGWGTDTQYF. The DNA of the CDR3 is TGCGCCAGCAGCTCGTCTCCAGGGTGGGGCACAGATACGCAGTATTTT.